Here is one T cell receptor beta chain with its context. Its antigen is still unknown. The data were taken from a study of T cell responses to AZD1222 COVID-19 vaccine. Study observations and caveats: Samples come after the peak T cell response, not at day 14. Vaccine-associated CD4 TCRs spanned spike, dominant at 160-218 and 743-854.

Libraries were prepared by immunoSEQ multiplex PCR; TCRdb keeps only in-frame clonotypes and omits some of them. The sample has roughly 130,000 clones, 88% seen once. This CDR3 is built from 15 residues. The V end was cut by 4 bases, the J end by 2 bases, with 16 bases between. From germline, CDR1 is SGHRS and CDR2 YFSETQ. This sequence originates from an adult in good health. The rearrangement joins TRBV5-1 to TRBJ2-7; a weak D match, TRBD2 (5 bases). Sequenced material: peripheral blood, taken on day 0 of AZD1222 vaccination. The CDR3 here is CASSPGAGRTYEQYF. The CDR3 DNA reads as TGCGCCAGCAGCCCGGGTGCGGGCCGAACCTACGAGCAGTACTTC. The entire variable domain, with the rest obtained from reference TRBV5-1 and TRBJ2-7, is as follows: KAGVTQTPRYLIKTRGQQVTLSCSPISGHRSVSWYQQTPGQGLQFLFEYFSETQRNKGNFPGRFSGRQFSNSRSEMNVSTLELGDSALYLCASSPGAGRTYEQYFGPGTRLTVT.